This is a list of T cell receptor beta chains from one sample in a study of blood T cells in healthy people across ages. A single record per CDR3 protein comes from TCRdb applying MiXCR to the 5' RACE reads. The sample has some 1.4 million distinct CDR3 sequences, around 39% seen once. Sequenced material: blood. The receptors were sampled from a woman aged 18-30 years in good health. CDR3s include the opening cysteine and the closing phenylalanine or tryptophan. A D gene is named only where the DNA matches it firmly. Clone size is shown for a subset of rows, as once, few, many or a class of expanded clone.

D	V	size	J	CDR3	DNA
-	TRBV5-5	few	TRBJ2-3	CASSLLPPDTQYF	TGTGCCAGCAGCCTCCTCCCCCCAGATACGCAGTATTTT
-	TRBV4-2	-	TRBJ2-2	CASRWELGGTGELFF	TGTGCCAGCAGATGGGAACTAGGGGGCACCGGGGAGCTGTTTTTT
-	TRBV6-1	-	TRBJ1-5	CASRARQETNQPQHF	TGTGCCAGCAGGGCGAGACAGGAGACCAATCAGCCCCAGCATTTT
TRBD2	TRBV20-1	once	TRBJ2-1	CSARDSGRPSFNEQFF	TGCAGTGCTAGAGATAGCGGGAGGCCCTCTTTCAATGAGCAGTTCTTC
-	TRBV12-3/TRBV12-4	-	TRBJ2-2	CASIPATGADGELFF	TGTGCCAGCATCCCGGCGACGGGGGCGGACGGGGAGCTGTTTTTT
-	TRBV5-6	few	TRBJ2-7	CASSLGSAGEQYF	TGTGCCAGCAGCTTGGGGTCCGCAGGCGAGCAGTACTTC
-	TRBV27	-	TRBJ2-2	CASSLAGWAGELFF	TGTGCCAGCAGTTTAGCGGGGTGGGCCGGGGAGCTGTTTTTT
-	TRBV9	-	TRBJ1-2	CSSSGNTDRSNYGYTF	TGTTCCAGCAGCGGGAACACCGACAGATCTAACTATGGCTACACCTTC
TRBD2	TRBV29-1	-	TRBJ2-7	CSVEAGATYNEQYF	TGCAGCGTTGAGGCGGGAGCCACCTACAATGAGCAGTACTTC
-	TRBV3-1	many	TRBJ2-3	CASSQGSTSTDTQYF	TGTGCCAGCAGCCAAGGTTCGACGAGCACAGATACGCAGTATTTT